This T cell receptor (beta chain) emerged from a study of blood T cell repertoires in COVID-19. The overall study: COVID-19 samples from acute and convalescent phases originated in the United States, Italy and Spain. The cDNA or gDNA used as material had been derived from T cells, B-cell-depleted T cells, or PBMCs.

The CDR3 has 14 amino acids. Germline CDR1 and CDR2: SGDLS and YYNGEE. Trimming removed 0 bases from V and 4 bases from J, with 9 bases in between. In the original analysis: Amplification with reference gene primers provided the estimates of nucleated cell counts. TCRdb's copy holds only in-frame clones and misses some; the assay was immunoSEQ multiplex PCR. From that table come the V and J calls and clone size; the DNA was used to work out D and trimming. The table records about 100,000 clones, over 85% of them present only once. The source of this sequence is a man between 65 and 79 years old with acute or convalescent COVID-19. Specimen: peripheral blood. The chain is built from TRBV9 and TRBJ2-3; no clear D. The CDR3 reads CASSVVGSADTQYF. CDR3 nucleotide sequence: TGTGCCAGCAGCGTAGTCGGTTCGGCAGATACGCAGTATTTT.